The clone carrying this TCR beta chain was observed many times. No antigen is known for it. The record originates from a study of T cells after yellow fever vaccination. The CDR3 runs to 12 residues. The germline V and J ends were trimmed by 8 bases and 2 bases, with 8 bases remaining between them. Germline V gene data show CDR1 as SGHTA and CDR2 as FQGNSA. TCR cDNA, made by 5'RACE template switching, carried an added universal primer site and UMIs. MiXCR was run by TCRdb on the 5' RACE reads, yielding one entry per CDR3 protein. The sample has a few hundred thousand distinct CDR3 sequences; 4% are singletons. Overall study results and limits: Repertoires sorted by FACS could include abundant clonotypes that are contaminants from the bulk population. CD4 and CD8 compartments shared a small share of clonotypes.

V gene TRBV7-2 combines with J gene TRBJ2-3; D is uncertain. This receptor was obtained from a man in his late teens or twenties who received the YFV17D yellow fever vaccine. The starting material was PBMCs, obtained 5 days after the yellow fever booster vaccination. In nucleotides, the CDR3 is TGTGCCAGCTCGATGTACACAGATACGCAGTATTTT. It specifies CASSMYTDTQYF.